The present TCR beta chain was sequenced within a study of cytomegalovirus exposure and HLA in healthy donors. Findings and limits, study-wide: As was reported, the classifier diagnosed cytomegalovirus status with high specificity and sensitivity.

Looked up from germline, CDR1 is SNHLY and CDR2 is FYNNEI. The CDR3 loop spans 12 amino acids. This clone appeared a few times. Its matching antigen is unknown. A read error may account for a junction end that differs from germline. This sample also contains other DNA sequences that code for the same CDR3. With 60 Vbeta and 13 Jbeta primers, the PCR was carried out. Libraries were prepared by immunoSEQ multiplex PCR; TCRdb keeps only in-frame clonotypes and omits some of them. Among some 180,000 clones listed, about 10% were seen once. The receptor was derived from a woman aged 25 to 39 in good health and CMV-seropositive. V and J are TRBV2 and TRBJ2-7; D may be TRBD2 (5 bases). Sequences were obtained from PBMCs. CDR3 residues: CASSEEDWEQYF. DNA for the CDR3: TGTGCCAGCAGCGAAGAGGACTGGGAGCAGTACTTC.